Presented here are 20 T cell receptor beta chains from one specimen sequenced in a study of T-cell reconstitution after alpha-beta-depleted transplantation in children. Preparation of the TCRbeta library was carried out with unique molecular identifiers. MiXCR, applied by TCRdb to the PCR reads, yields one record per CDR3 protein. Among about 640,000 distinct CDR3 sequences, approximately 16% were seen once, and the ten largest hold about 1.1%. Sequenced here: PBMCs from the stem cell graft donor, sampled from the stem cell graft. The receptor source for this set is a human donor who donated a stem cell graft to a child with acute myeloid leukemia.

The rearrangement joins TRBV20-1 to TRBJ1-5, with TRBD1 matching 8 bases. This CDR3 comprises 18 residues. The V segment lost 2 bases and the J segment 2 bases; nucleotides outside the gene matches: 14. Germline lookup yields CDR1 DFQATT and CDR2 SNEGSKA (reference sequence). This CDR3 reads CSARWGRGQGSGNQPQHF. The CDR3 coding sequence is TGCAGTGCTAGATGGGGCAGGGGGCAAGGTTCGGGCAATCAGCCCCAGCATTTT.

The chain carries TRBV27 and TRBJ1-1, with D unresolved. V dropped 2 bases and J dropped 0 bases, with 10 bases sitting between them. The V gene's germline CDR1 is MNHEY and CDR2 SMNVEV (reference sequence). The length of the CDR3 is 15 residues. CDR3 nucleotide sequence: TGTGCCAGCAGTTTAAATCTGGGTCTGAACACTGAAGCTTTCTTT. Translating gives CASSLNLGLNTEAFF.

This clonotype was found many times. The rearrangement links TRBV7-3 to TRBJ2-1; D uncertain. The CDR3 totals 13 residues. Trimming removed 0 bases at V and 9 bases at J, with 9 bases between. CDR1 and CDR2 (germline): SGHTA, FQGTGA. CDR3 loop: CASSLTKWGEQFF. CDR3 in DNA: TGTGCCAGCAGCTTAACGAAATGGGGTGAGCAGTTCTTC.

J is TRBJ2-7 and V is TRBV7-8; 8 bases agree with TRBD1. Germline values: CDR1 SGHVS, CDR2 FQNEAQ. The J segment lost 0 bases and the V segment lost 1 base, leaving 11 bases of the junction unmatched. The CDR3 is 18 amino acids. This CDR3 is CASSLGGERTGNSYEQYF. Here the CDR3 DNA reads TGTGCCAGCAGCTTAGGAGGTGAAAGGACAGGGAACTCCTACGAGCAGTACTTC.

This clonotype was recorded many times. This sequence joins TRBV29-1 and TRBJ1-1; D is unclear. Germline V gene data show CDR1 as SQVTM and CDR2 as ANQGSEA. This CDR3 contains 13 residues. V was cut by 6 bases and J by 0 bases, with 11 bases left in between. In DNA, the CDR3 is TGCAGCGTCGCGGGCATTATGAACACTGAAGCTTTCTTT. Translating it yields CSVAGIMNTEAFF.

The table lists this clonotype with many counts. The rearrangement uses TRBV20-1 and TRBJ2-7, with D unresolved. The CDR3 covers 11 residues. The germline V gene has CDR1 DFQATT and CDR2 SNEGSKA (reference sequence). Deletions cut 0 bases from V and 4 bases from J, with 4 bases between. The CDR3 coding sequence is TGCAGTGCTAGAGAGGGTTACGAGCAGTACGTC. It yields the protein CSAREGYEQYV.

J is TRBJ1-5 and V is TRBV18; D is uncertain. The CDR3 loop spans 16 amino acids. The V gene lost 3 bases and the J gene lost 2 bases, with 14 bases spanning the gap. Germline CDR1 is KGHSH and CDR2 is LQKENI. The CDR3 protein is CASSPGREFGNQPQHF. CDR3 DNA sequence: TGTGCCAGCTCACCCGGGAGGGAGTTCGGCAATCAGCCCCAGCATTTT.

The chain couples TRBV7-2 to TRBJ2-1; 12 bases align to TRBD2. The CDR3 loop spans 16 amino acids. Germline trimming cut 1 base from V and 10 bases from J; bases unmatched to any gene: 8. Germline V lookup: CDR1 SGHTA, CDR2 FQGNSA. The DNA for the CDR3 is TGTGCCAGCAGCTTAGAATCCCTAGCGGGGGGGCAAGAGCAGTTCTTC. Amino acids: CASSLESLAGGQEQFF.

The chain recombines TRBV4-3 with TRBJ1-2, with unresolved D. Germline V CDR1 and CDR2: LGHNA, YSLEER. V lost 0 bases and J lost 2, with 10 bases in between. The CDR3 is made up of 15 amino acids. CDR3 protein: CASSQEGGENYGYTF. The CDR3 nucleotides are TGCGCCAGCAGCCAAGAGGGCGGCGAGAACTATGGCTACACCTTC.

This clonotype was recorded at least ten times. The J gene is TRBJ2-2, the V gene TRBV7-9; no clear D. V was shortened by 2 bases and J by 8 bases, with 6 bases between the two germline ends. The CDR3 length is 12 residues. The germline gives CDR1 SEHNR, CDR2 FQNEAQ (reference sequence). The CDR3 coding sequence is TGTGCCAGCAGCTTACGGCCTGGGGAGCTGTTTTTT. Amino acid sequence: CASSLRPGELFF.

This clonotype was observed once. The V and J genes are TRBV3-1 and TRBJ1-2; 12 bases are shared with TRBD1. CDR3 length: 15 amino acids. Germline assignment: CDR1 LGHDT and CDR2 YNNKEL (reference sequence). Here the CDR3 reads CTFCLPGQGARGYTF. CDR3 nucleotide sequence: TGTACCTTCTGTTTACCGGGACAGGGGGCGAGGGGCTACACCTTC.

Concerning this clonotype: This could be a read error, since a much larger clone is one nucleotide away. The V call is TRBV12-3 or TRBV12-4, the J call TRBJ1-2, with D hard to call. V lost 6 bases and J lost 5, with 10 bases in between. The CDR3 runs 12 residues. CDR3 coding DNA: TGTGCCAGCAGGTCGCCGAGTTATGGCTACACCTTC. Its protein product is CASRSPSYGYTF.

A few counts support this clonotype. V is TRBV9 and J is TRBJ1-3; a weak D match, TRBD1 (6 bases). Germline CDR1 reads SGDLS; CDR2 reads YYNGEE. CDR3 length equals 17 residues. V was trimmed by 0 bases and J by 4 bases, leaving 17 bases between them. CDR3 bases: TGTGCCAGCAGCGTAGCCCCCCCGGGGGCAATGGGAAACACCATATATTTT. Its translation: CASSVAPPGAMGNTIYF.

The chain employs TRBV7-9 and TRBJ1-2; no clear D gene. CDR1 is SEHNR and CDR2 is FQNEAQ in the germline V gene (reference sequence). Trimming cost V 1 base and J 10 bases, with 13 bases left between them. The CDR3 has 13 amino acids. Here the CDR3 DNA reads TGTGCCAGCAGCTTAGGCGGCAGTGCCATCTACACCTTC. This sequence encodes CASSLGGSAIYTF.

This clonotype has at least ten counts. The genes are TRBV29-1 and TRBJ1-2; unclear D gene. This CDR3 comprises 13 residues. Trimming cost V 6 bases and J 8 bases, with 19 bases left between them. Germline CDR1 reads SQVTM; CDR2 reads ANQGSEA. Here the CDR3 reads CSVMGLMTRGYTF. The CDR3 DNA reads as TGCAGCGTGATGGGCCTTATGACGCGAGGCTACACCTTC.

This clonotype showed up just a few times. The chain joins TRBV15 to TRBJ2-3, with D possibly TRBD1 on 6 matching bases. The V and J ends lost 0 bases and 0 bases respectively, with 10 bases between them. Germline CDR1 is LNHNV and CDR2 is YYDKDF (reference sequence). CDR3 length: 16 residues. This CDR3 reads CATSRDPGASTDTQYF. CDR3 coding DNA: TGTGCCACCAGCAGAGATCCAGGGGCTAGCACAGATACGCAGTATTTT.

This clonotype was seen many times. The genes are TRBV6-5 and TRBJ2-5, with 9 bases that match TRBD1. After removal of 6 bases from V and 5 bases from J, the junction contained 4 bases not matched to a gene. Germline loops: CDR1 MNHEY, CDR2 SVGAGI. The CDR3 runs to 13 residues. CDR3 sequence: CASSRDRDETQYF. The CDR3 region has the DNA TGTGCCAGCAGCCGGGACAGGGACGAGACCCAGTACTTC.

This clonotype was seen ten or more times. The chain employs TRBV6-1 and TRBJ1-3; TRBD1 agrees at 8 bases. With 1 base clipped from V and 2 bases from J, the junction kept 1 base outside the gene matches. The V gene's germline CDR1 is MNHNS and CDR2 SASEGT. The CDR3 is 15 amino acids. The CDR3 DNA reads as TGTGCCAGCAGTGAAGTGACAGGGGCTGGAAACACCATATATTTT. As protein: CASSEVTGAGNTIYF.

J is TRBJ2-2 and V is TRBV5-1, with 9 positions matching TRBD1. There are 16 residues in the CDR3. V dropped 4 bases and J dropped 0; count of bases not matched to a gene: 4. Germline CDR1 and CDR2: SGHRS and YFSETQ. The CDR3 reads CASSRDRATNTGELFF. CDR3 in DNA: TGCGCCAGCAGCCGGGACAGGGCTACGAACACCGGGGAGCTGTTTTTT.

The CDR3 loop reads CASRTNFGGGGSGANVLTF. The CDR3 region has the DNA TGTGCCAGCAGAACCAACTTCGGGGGAGGAGGCTCTGGGGCCAACGTCCTGACTTTC. The J gene is TRBJ2-6, the V gene TRBV6-1, with D possibly matching TRBD2 (6 bases). This CDR3 has 19 residues. Germline V CDR1 and CDR2: MNHNS, SASEGT. Deletions cut 6 bases from V and 0 bases from J, with 21 bases between.